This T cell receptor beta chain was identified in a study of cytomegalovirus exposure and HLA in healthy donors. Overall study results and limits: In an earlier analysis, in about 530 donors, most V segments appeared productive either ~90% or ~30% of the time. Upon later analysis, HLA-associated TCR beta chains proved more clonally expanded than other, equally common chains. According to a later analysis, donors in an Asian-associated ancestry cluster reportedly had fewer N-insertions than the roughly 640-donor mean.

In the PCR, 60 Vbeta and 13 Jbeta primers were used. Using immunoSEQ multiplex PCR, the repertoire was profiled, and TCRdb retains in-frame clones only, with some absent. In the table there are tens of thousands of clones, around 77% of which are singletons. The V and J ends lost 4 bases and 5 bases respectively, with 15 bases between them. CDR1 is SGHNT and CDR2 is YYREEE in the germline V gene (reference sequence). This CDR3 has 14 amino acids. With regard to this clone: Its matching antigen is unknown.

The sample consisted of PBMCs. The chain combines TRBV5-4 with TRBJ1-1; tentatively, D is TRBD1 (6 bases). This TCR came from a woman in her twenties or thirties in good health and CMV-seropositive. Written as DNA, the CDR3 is TGTGCCAGCAGCGACACAGGGTACCTAACTGAAGCTTTCTTT. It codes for CASSDTGYLTEAFF.